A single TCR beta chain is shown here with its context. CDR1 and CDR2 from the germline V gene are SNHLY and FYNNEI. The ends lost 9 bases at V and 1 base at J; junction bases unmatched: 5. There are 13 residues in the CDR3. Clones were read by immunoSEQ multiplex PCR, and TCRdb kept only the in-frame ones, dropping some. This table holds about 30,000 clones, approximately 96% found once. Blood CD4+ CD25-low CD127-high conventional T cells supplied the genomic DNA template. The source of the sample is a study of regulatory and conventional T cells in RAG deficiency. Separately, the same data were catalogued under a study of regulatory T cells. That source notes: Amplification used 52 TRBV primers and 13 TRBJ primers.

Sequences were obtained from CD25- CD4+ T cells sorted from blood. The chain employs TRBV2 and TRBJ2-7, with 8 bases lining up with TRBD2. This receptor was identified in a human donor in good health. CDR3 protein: CARSGGASYEQYF. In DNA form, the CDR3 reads TGTGCCAGAAGCGGGGGAGCTTCCTACGAGCAGTACTTC.